This T cell receptor (beta chain) comes out of a study of technical replicates of blood from several donors. Assay: immunoSEQ multiplex PCR; the TCRdb copy retains only in-frame clones and omits some. The sample lists about 80,000 clones; nearly 99% were seen once. There are 13 residues in the CDR3. Germline loops: CDR1 MNHNS, CDR2 SASEGT. The germline V and J ends were trimmed by 6 bases and 3 bases, with 11 bases remaining between them. The receptor comes from a human donor in good health. The rearrangement joins TRBV6-1 to TRBJ1-1; D not resolved. The sequenced sample was T cells isolated from PBMCs. The CDR3 DNA is TGTGCCAGCAGGCAAAGCGGGGACACTGAAGCTTTCTTT. It translates to CASRQSGDTEAFF.